Below, 22 T cell receptor beta chains from the same sample are listed, as sequenced in a study of brain T cells in children with intractable seizures. This table comes from immunoSEQ multiplex PCR, and its TCRdb copy is limited to in-frame clones, with some not included. The sample gives just under 65,000 clones, 90% to 97% of which show up once; approximately 0.37% is in the top ten. Sequences were derived from peripheral blood, sampled at surgery. The receptors here all came from a boy younger than two with focal cortical dysplasia and intractable seizures.

The J gene is TRBJ1-4, the V gene TRBV27; no firm D call. V was shortened by 5 bases and J by 2 bases, with 9 bases between the two germline ends. The CDR3 length is 14 residues. Looked up from germline, CDR1 is MNHEY and CDR2 is SMNVEV (reference sequence). The CDR3 DNA follows: TGTGCCAGCAGTCCCGTGGGGACTAATGAAAAACTGTTTTTT. Encoded protein: CASSPVGTNEKLFF.

The chain combines TRBV24-1 with TRBJ2-3; 9 nucleotides align to TRBD2. This CDR3 has 16 amino acids. V was clipped by 6 bases and J by 4 bases; unmatched bases: 10. The germline gives CDR1 KGHDR, CDR2 SFDVKD. This chain's CDR3 is CATSLGGRAASDTQYF. The CDR3 DNA follows: TGTGCCACCAGTCTGGGCGGGAGGGCCGCGTCAGATACGCAGTATTTT.

This clone is a singleton in its sample. This chain joins TRBV6-6 and TRBJ2-3; no clear D gene. Germline CDR1 is MNHNY and CDR2 is SVGAGI (reference sequence). The length of the CDR3 is 15 residues. V dropped 3 bases and J dropped 2 bases, with 12 bases sitting between them. The chain's CDR3 is CASSYRSSSTDTQYF. Written as DNA, the CDR3 is TGTGCCAGCAGTTATCGCTCAAGCTCCACAGATACGCAGTATTTT.

The genes are TRBV15 and TRBJ1-6; tentative D call: TRBD1 (5 bases). The CDR3 has 15 amino acids. Trimming took off 0 bases at V and 5 bases at J, with 8 bases between the two ends. Germline loops: CDR1 LNHNV, CDR2 YYDKDF (reference sequence). The CDR3: CATSRDWGDNSPLHF. CDR3 sequence (DNA): TGTGCCACCAGCAGAGATTGGGGGGATAATTCACCCCTCCACTTT.

The V and J genes are TRBV3-1 (or the pseudogene TRBV3-2) and TRBJ2-6; no definite D call. This CDR3 is built from 13 residues. V gave up 2 bases and J gave up 1 base, with 0 bases separating them. The V gene's germline CDR1 is LGHDT and CDR2 YNNKEL (reference sequence). In nucleotides, the CDR3 is TGTGCCAGCAGCCAATCTGGGGCCAACGTCCTGACTTTC. Translating it yields CASSQSGANVLTF.

This clone came up once. CDR3 in amino acids: CASSYGHTSYEQYF. The CDR3 DNA reads as TGTGCCAGCAGTTACGGTCACACCTCCTACGAGCAGTACTTC. This rearrangement joins TRBV6-5 to TRBJ2-7; D not certain. Deletions cut 2 bases from V and 0 bases from J, with 8 bases between. From germline, CDR1 is MNHEY and CDR2 SVGAGI. The CDR3 loop spans 14 amino acids.

The chain couples TRBV5-6 to TRBJ2-3, with D tentatively TRBD1 (6 bases). CDR3 size: 16 residues. V lost 0 bases, J lost 2 bases, and 13 bases lay in between. Germline V lookup: CDR1 SGHDT, CDR2 YYEEEE. The CDR3 nucleotides read TGTGCCAGCAGCTTGGTCGTACAGGGTGACACAGATACGCAGTATTTT. As protein: CASSLVVQGDTDTQYF.

The chain combines TRBV2 with TRBJ1-5; TRBD1 agrees at 7 bases. The CDR3 sequence is 17 residues long. Germline loops: CDR1 SNHLY, CDR2 FYNNEI. Germline trimming cut 5 bases from V and 1 base from J; bases unmatched to any gene: 11. CDR3 DNA sequence: TGTGCCAGCAGTTTGGAGGGGGCGACGGTAAGCAATCAGCCCCAGCATTTT. It specifies CASSLEGATVSNQPQHF.

V usage is TRBV20-1 and J usage is TRBJ1-2; the D gene is possibly TRBD1 (5 bases). This CDR3 region has 11 residues. The V gene's germline CDR1 is DFQATT and CDR2 SNEGSKA (reference sequence). With 3 bases removed from V and 8 bases from J, the gap between germline ends came to 10 bases. The CDR3 coding sequence is TGCAGTGCTAGCCGGAGGGACGGCTACACCTTC. This translates into CSASRRDGYTF.

The V and J genes are TRBV28 and TRBJ2-4; D ambiguous. CDR3 length: 16 amino acids. Looked up from germline, CDR1 is MDHEN and CDR2 is SYDVKM. Trimming removed 6 bases at V and 3 bases at J, with 18 bases between. This chain's CDR3 is CASRTQAAPHKNIQYF. The DNA of the CDR3 is TGTGCCAGCAGAACCCAGGCAGCGCCCCACAAAAACATTCAGTACTTC.

This chain joins TRBV6-5 and TRBJ1-2, with D unresolved. V lost 4 bases to trimming and J lost 8 bases, with 8 bases between them. This CDR3 is built from 11 residues. CDR1 and CDR2 from the germline V gene are MNHEY and SVGAGI. This CDR3 reads CASSLLRGYTF. The CDR3, as DNA: TGTGCCAGCAGTTTACTACGGGGCTACACCTTC.

V and J are TRBV19 and TRBJ1-3; maybe TRBD1 (5 bases). Germline lookup yields CDR1 LNHDA and CDR2 SQIVND (reference sequence). This CDR3 contains 15 residues. The V gene lost 5 bases and the J gene lost 4 bases, with 15 bases spanning the gap. CDR3 amino acids: CASSRPGTGGNTIYF. The CDR3 region has the DNA TGTGCCAGTAGTCGACCCGGGACGGGAGGAAACACCATATATTTT.

The CDR3, as DNA: TGTGCCAGCAGCCCTAGGACTAGCGGCAACTACGAGCAGTACTTC. Its protein product is CASSPRTSGNYEQYF. The V call is TRBV7-2, the J call TRBJ2-7; 10 bases match TRBD2. Looked up from germline, CDR1 is SGHTA and CDR2 is FQGNSA. The CDR3 contains 15 residues. Trimming cost V 5 bases and J 3 bases; bases outside gene matches: 7.

This chain uses TRBV9 with TRBJ2-7; a weak D match, TRBD1 (5 bases). V lost 0 bases to trimming and J lost 1 base, with 5 bases between them. The CDR3 sequence is 13 residues long. Per the germline V gene, CDR1 is SGDLS and CDR2 is YYNGEE. The CDR3 DNA sequence: TGTGCCAGCAGCGTAGAGGGGTCCTACGAGCAGTACTTC. This encodes CASSVEGSYEQYF.

J is TRBJ2-7 and V is TRBV27, with D tentatively TRBD2 (6 bases). This CDR3 contains 16 residues. Germline CDR1 reads MNHEY; CDR2 reads SMNVEV (reference sequence). Trimming pared 0 bases from V and 7 bases from J, leaving 19 bases between. The CDR3 DNA reads TGTGCCAGCAGTTTATCGGGCGCGGGACGGCTCGGGGAGCAGTACTTC. It codes for CASSLSGAGRLGEQYF.

CDR3 residues: CASSAGTEGTPLHF. The CDR3 DNA follows: TGTGCCAGCTCCGCCGGGACAGAGGGGACACCCCTCCACTTT. The rearrangement joins TRBV18 to TRBJ1-6; 7 bases fit TRBD1. This CDR3 spans 14 amino acids. V lost 6 bases to trimming and J lost 11 bases; unmatched junction nucleotides: 10. Germline V gene sequence: CDR1 KGHSH, CDR2 LQKENI.

This chain uses TRBV3-1 (or the pseudogene TRBV3-2) with TRBJ2-7, with D maybe TRBD1 (5 bases). The germline CDR1 and CDR2 sequences are LGHDT and YNNKEL (reference sequence). V lost 1 base and J lost 0, with 10 bases in between. This CDR3 has 15 amino acids. The CDR3 nucleotides are TGTGCCAGCAGCCAAGGGTTCAGGGCCTCCTACGAGCAGTACTTC. Translating it yields CASSQGFRASYEQYF.

This chain links TRBV6-5 with TRBJ1-2; D possibly corresponds to TRBD1 (6 bases). CDR1 is MNHEY and CDR2 is SVGAGI in the germline V gene. V lost 6 bases and J 4 bases, leaving 15 bases between the germline ends. CDR3 size: 14 residues. CDR3: CASRQGLGFYGYTF. CDR3 nucleotide sequence: TGTGCCAGCAGACAGGGCCTCGGGTTCTATGGCTACACCTTC.

The V gene is TRBV20-1, the J gene TRBJ1-1, with a weak D call TRBD1 (6 bases). The ends were cut back, 6 bases at V and 3 bases at J, with 17 bases in the middle. CDR1 and CDR2 from the germline V gene are DFQATT and SNEGSKA (reference sequence). This CDR3 contains 14 residues. CDR3 DNA sequence: TGCAGTGCCAGTGCGATGGGGGCGTACACTGAAGCTTTCTTT. Its translation is CSASAMGAYTEAFF.

V gene TRBV7-8 combines with J gene TRBJ1-1; the D is unclear. Germline V gene sequence: CDR1 SGHVS, CDR2 FQNEAQ. This CDR3 has 13 residues. Between the trimmed V and J ends, which lost 4 bases and 3 bases, there was a span of 9 bases. The CDR3 region is CASSSTKHTEAFF. In DNA form, the CDR3 reads TGTGCCAGCAGCTCGACTAAACACACTGAAGCTTTCTTT.

V gene TRBV10-3 combines with J gene TRBJ2-7; no reliable D call. The CDR3 totals 13 residues. Germline V gene lookup returns CDR1 ENHRY and CDR2 SYGVKD. V lost 4 bases and J lost 5, with 12 bases in between. The CDR3 sequence is CAISGSNRHEQYF. For the CDR3, the DNA is TGTGCCATCAGTGGGTCAAATCGCCACGAGCAGTACTTC.

The J gene is TRBJ1-2, the V gene TRBV6-5; D ambiguous. The CDR3 has 15 residues. In germline, CDR1 is MNHEY, CDR2 SVGAGI. V was cut by 0 bases and J by 7 bases, with 15 bases left in between. CDR3 sequence (DNA): TGTGCCAGCAGTTACTCGATGGCGGGTGTGAGTGGCTACACCTTC. It encodes CASSYSMAGVSGYTF.